Listed below are T cell receptor beta chains from one sample, sequenced in a study of OX40 agonist ivuxolimab in advanced cancers. Generated by immunoSEQ multiplex PCR, the TCRdb table keeps only in-frame clones and is missing some. The sample lists about 45,000 clones, about 85% seen once, with 4.5% to 5.5% in the top ten. Material: CD4+ or CD8+ T cells sorted from blood, obtained in a trial of the OX40 agonist ivuxolimab. Source of these receptors: an adult with an advanced solid tumor such as melanoma, head and neck, liver or kidney cancer. CDR3s leave out the opening cysteine and the closing phenylalanine or tryptophan. Size is stated for part of the rows, as once, few or many counts, or as a class when the clone is expanded.

clone_size	j_call	v_call	cdr3_aa
-	TRBJ2-7	TRBV7-8	ASSLGGQGVQVRRYEQY
few	TRBJ1-4	TRBV2	ASRDRGEKLF
-	TRBJ2-5	TRBV10-1	ASSEGGVGQETQY
-	TRBJ1-1	TRBV6-5	ASRKLSTGTEAF
once	TRBJ2-3	TRBV5-1	ASSPQGQGVDTQY
few	TRBJ2-1	TRBV2	ASSHGLAGGPRGSNEQF
-	TRBJ1-1	TRBV6-1	ASSQTSGTEAF
-	TRBJ1-5	TRBV19	ASSIPPGQGAQPQH
-	TRBJ1-1	TRBV7-8	ASSLFGGNTEAF
few	TRBJ2-1	TRBV9	ASSVADVRAINEQF
once	TRBJ2-1	TRBV2	ASSASRGYNEQF
-	TRBJ1-2	TRBV11-3	ASSLNREYGYT
once	TRBJ2-2	TRBV5-1	ASSLDTGTGELF
-	TRBJ2-7	TRBV7-8	ASSLEGRALGLAGVDEQY
-	TRBJ2-7	TRBV18	ASSVTGSEQY
-	TRBJ1-5	TRBV30	AWSVFGAGSNQPQH
-	TRBJ2-6	TRBV7-9	ANPPRVGANVLT
few	TRBJ2-6	TRBV11-2	ASSLLDIAFSGANVLT
-	TRBJ2-7	TRBV19	ASQQVGTSYEQY
-	TRBJ2-4	TRBV2	ASSSGAQNIQY
-	TRBJ1-1	TRBV27	ASSQPGLKLAF
-	TRBJ1-3	TRBV5-1	ASSSMSAGNTIY
-	TRBJ1-3	TRBV21-1	ASSTQMGSGNTIY
once	TRBJ2-6	TRBV19	ASSPIRGSGANVLT
-	TRBJ2-6	TRBV9	ASQQELDY
-	TRBJ2-7	TRBV29-1	SVARSRTDYEQY
-	TRBJ2-6	TRBV7-8	ASSLFSGANVLT
-	TRBJ2-7	TRBV6-1	ASRYGGTYEQY
-	TRBJ1-2	TRBV28	ASSFIQGHGYT
few	TRBJ1-5	TRBV15	ATSWAANQPQH
-	TRBJ2-5	TRBV5-1	ASSFGPQETQY
-	TRBJ2-1	TRBV10-1	ASSDLAGGLYNEQF
-	TRBJ2-7	TRBV15	ATSRDTGLGEQY
-	TRBJ2-1	TRBV15	ATSSSGGLKWGEQF
-	TRBJ2-1	TRBV18	ASSPRRSANEQF
once	TRBJ2-5	TRBV19	ASSIGYGSRLETQY
-	TRBJ2-7	TRBV6-5	ASRRDRVNEQY
-	TRBJ1-5	TRBV23-1	ASSHAGGLGNQPQH
-	TRBJ1-1	TRBV5-1	ASSFAGDTEAF
-	TRBJ2-1	TRBV5-8	ASIKSASSYNEQF
-	TRBJ2-7	TRBV5-1	ASSLLAGASDEQY
-	TRBJ2-7	TRBV5-1	ASSGGTVQYEQY
once	TRBJ1-1	TRBV6-1	ASTLDRFEAF
-	TRBJ1-4	TRBV7-9	ASSPGGKEKLF
-	TRBJ2-7	TRBV5-1	ASSLAGNEQY
-	TRBJ1-5	TRBV6-5	ATSRGREGRQPQH
-	TRBJ2-1	TRBV5-1	ASSAASGRDYNEQF
-	TRBJ1-5	TRBV7-8	ASSSSESRNQPQH